This T cell receptor (beta chain) was obtained from a study of CD8+ T cells in alopecia areata. Broader study findings: When scalp samples are sequenced, resident alphabeta T cells of normal skin are also captured.

RNA extraction and reverse transcription yielded cDNA as sequencing template. Here immunoSEQ multiplex PCR was the method, and the copy in TCRdb shows in-frame clones only, minus some. The repertoire has about 130,000 clones, around 50% of them found once; the top ten carry 4.5%. Germline V lookup: CDR1 MNHNS, CDR2 SASEGT. Trimming shortened V by 4 bases and J by 4 bases, and 13 bases separated the two germline ends. This CDR3 is built from 14 residues. This clone was observed a handful of times. Its specificity is unknown. Sample: CD4+ T cells sorted from blood, taken at week 0. The V and J genes are TRBV6-1 and TRBJ1-1; D is possibly TRBD1 (6 bases). The receptor comes from a human donor with alopecia areata. The CDR3 region is CASSGRGGSTEAFF. CDR3 nucleotides: TGTGCCAGCAGTGGCAGGGGTGGGAGCACTGAAGCTTTCTTT.